In its sample, the clone carrying this TCR beta chain was seen many times. The germline CDR1 and CDR2 sequences are SGHTA and FQGNSA. Trimming removed 1 base from V and 5 bases from J, with 8 bases in between. This CDR3 spans 13 amino acids. Amplified TCR beta CDR3 regions derived from RNA transcripts. HTBI primers drove first-round RT-PCR of the TCR CDR3. From the multiplex PCR reads, TCRdb called clonotypes with MiXCR, one entry per CDR3 protein. This table has over 90,000 distinct CDR3 sequences, less than 55% appearing once. Patients aged 18 to 65 had newly diagnosed hyperthyroidism lasting under 2 months. It was uncontrolled infection, other autoimmune disease, pregnancy or lactation that excluded patients. The data were obtained in a study of T cells in Graves' hyperthyroidism and ophthalmopathy.

The receptor was isolated from a man aged 35-49 years with Graves' hyperthyroidism. This chain joins TRBV7-2 and TRBJ1-2; D possibly corresponds to TRBD1 (5 bases). The specimen was blood. For the CDR3, the DNA is TGTGCCAGCAGCTTAGGGGGGGGATATGGCTACACCTTC. Encoded protein: CASSLGGGYGYTF.